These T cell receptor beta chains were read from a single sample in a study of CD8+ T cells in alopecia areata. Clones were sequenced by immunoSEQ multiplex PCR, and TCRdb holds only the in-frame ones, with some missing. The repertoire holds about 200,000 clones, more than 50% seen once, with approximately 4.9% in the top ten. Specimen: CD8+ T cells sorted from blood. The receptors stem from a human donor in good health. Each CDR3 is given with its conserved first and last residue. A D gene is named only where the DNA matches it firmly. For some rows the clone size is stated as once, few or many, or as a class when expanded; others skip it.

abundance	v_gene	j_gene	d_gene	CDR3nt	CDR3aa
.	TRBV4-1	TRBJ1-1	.	TGCGCCAGCAGCCAAGGGTTGTCAGGGCTCGCTGAAGCTTTCTTT	CASSQGLSGLAEAFF
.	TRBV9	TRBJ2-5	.	TGTGCCAGCAGCTCCCTGGACGGAGCGGCGGAGACCCAGTACTTC	CASSSLDGAAETQYF
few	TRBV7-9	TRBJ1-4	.	TGTGCCAGCAGCCGACTGGGGCAGGAGGTGTTTTTT	CASSRLGQEVFF
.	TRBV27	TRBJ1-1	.	TGTGCCAGCAGTTTATCGCGGGGTGTCACTGAAGCTTTCTTT	CASSLSRGVTEAFF
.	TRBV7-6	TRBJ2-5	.	TGTGCCAGCAGCACCCGAAGCCGTCCGGGGGCAGGTCAAGAGACCCAGTACTTC	CASSTRSRPGAGQETQYF
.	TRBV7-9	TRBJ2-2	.	TGTGCCAGCAGCTTATTCCTTGGTTCAGGGAACACCGGGGAGCTGTTTTTT	CASSLFLGSGNTGELFF
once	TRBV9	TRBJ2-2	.	TGTGCCAGCAGCCACGACGGAGGGTGGACCGGGGAGCTGTTTTTT	CASSHDGGWTGELFF
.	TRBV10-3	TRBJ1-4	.	TGTGCCATCAGTGAGTCTGGGGCGCCTAATGAAAAACTGTTTTTT	CAISESGAPNEKLFF
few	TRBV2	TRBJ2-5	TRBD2	TGTGCCAGCAGTGAATGGGCTAGCGGGACAGAGACCCAGTACTTC	CASSEWASGTETQYF
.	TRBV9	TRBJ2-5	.	TGTGCCAGCAGCTCCCGGGACCGACCGTGGGCCCAGTACTTC	CASSSRDRPWAQYF
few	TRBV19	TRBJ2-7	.	TGTGCCAGTAGTATGGGGCGACGGTACTTC	CASSMGRRYF
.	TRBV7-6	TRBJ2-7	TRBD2	TGTGCCAGCAGTCCGACTAGCGGGGGGGCCTACGAGCAGTACTTC	CASSPTSGGAYEQYF
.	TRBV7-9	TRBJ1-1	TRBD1	TGTGCCAGCAGCGGCGGGACAGACACTGAAGCTTTCTTT	CASSGGTDTEAFF
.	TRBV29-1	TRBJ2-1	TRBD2	TGCAGCGTTGAAGATCGCCTAGCGGGGGGGCCTAATAGGCAGTTCTTC	CSVEDRLAGGPNRQFF